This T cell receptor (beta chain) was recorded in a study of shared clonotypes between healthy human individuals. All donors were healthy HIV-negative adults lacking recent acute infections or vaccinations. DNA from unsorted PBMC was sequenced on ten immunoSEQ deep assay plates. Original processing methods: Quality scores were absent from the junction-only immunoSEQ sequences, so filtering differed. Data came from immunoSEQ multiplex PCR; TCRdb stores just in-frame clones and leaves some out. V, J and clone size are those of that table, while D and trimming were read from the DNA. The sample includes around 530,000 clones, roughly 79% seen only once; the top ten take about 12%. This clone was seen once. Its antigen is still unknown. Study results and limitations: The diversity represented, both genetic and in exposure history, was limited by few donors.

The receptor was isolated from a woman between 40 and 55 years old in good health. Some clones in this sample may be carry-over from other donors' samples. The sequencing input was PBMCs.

The DNA of the CDR3 is TGCGCCAGCAGCCAAGTGGGCGGGGAGCTGTTTTTT. This translates into CASSQVGGELFF. The chain combines TRBV4-1 with TRBJ2-2; D gene unclear. CDR3 length: 12 residues. With 1 base removed from V and 7 bases from J, the gap between germline ends came to 4 bases. Germline loops: CDR1 MGHRA, CDR2 YSYEKL.